Presented here are 5 T cell receptor beta chains from one specimen sequenced in a study of shared clonotypes between healthy human individuals. Profiled with immunoSEQ multiplex PCR; TCRdb holds only in-frame clones, not every one. The sample contains under 350,000 clones, around 86% of which appear only once. Sequenced material: memory CD8+ T cells sorted from blood. Subset meaning: CD45RO+ cells pooled with CCR7-negative TemRA cells. The source of these receptors is a man younger than 30 in good health.

This rearrangement joins TRBV9 to TRBJ1-1, with 7 nucleotides matching TRBD1. The length of the CDR3 is 16 residues. Looked up from germline, CDR1 is SGDLS and CDR2 is YYNGEE. The ends lost 4 bases at V and 4 bases at J; junction bases unmatched: 13. The CDR3 nucleotides are TGTGCCAGCAGCCCCCGACAGGGATTTGTCGGCACTGAAGCTTTCTTT. Its protein product is CASSPRQGFVGTEAFF.

This clone was detected once. This sequence joins TRBV4-3 and TRBJ2-1, with D unresolved. The germline CDR1 and CDR2 sequences are LGHNA and YSLEER. Trimming pared 0 bases from V and 6 bases from J, leaving 18 bases between. The CDR3 contains 17 residues. The CDR3 bases are TGCGCCAGCAGCCAAGATAATACATACTACAAGGGCAATGAGCAGTTCTTC. Its translation: CASSQDNTYYKGNEQFF.

This clone came up many times. The chain couples TRBV4-3 to TRBJ1-2; D may be TRBD1 (6 bases). This CDR3 has 15 amino acids. Trimming removed 0 bases from V and 4 bases from J, with 12 bases in between. The V gene's germline CDR1 is LGHNA and CDR2 YSLEER. Here the CDR3 DNA reads TGCGCCAGCAGCCAAGATGAACAGGGTGTCTATGGCTACACCTTC. Encoded protein: CASSQDEQGVYGYTF.

The rearrangement links TRBV6-1 to TRBJ2-3, with 7 bases identical to TRBD1. This CDR3 region has 15 residues. J gave up 5 bases and V 5 bases, and 10 bases lay outside the gene matches. Looked up from germline, CDR1 is MNHNS and CDR2 is SASEGT. The chain's CDR3 is CASSPVTGRIDTQYF. DNA for the CDR3: TGTGCCAGCAGTCCAGTGACAGGGCGGATAGATACGCAGTATTTT.

The chain uses TRBV19 and TRBJ2-2; D is perhaps TRBD2 (6 bases). V lost 5 bases to trimming and J lost 6 bases, with 10 bases between them. CDR1 and CDR2 from the germline V gene are LNHDA and SQIVND (reference sequence). The CDR3 is 13 amino acids. The CDR3, as DNA: TGTGCCAGTAGTCGATGGGGGGCCGGGGAGCTGTTTTTT. Encoded protein: CASSRWGAGELFF.